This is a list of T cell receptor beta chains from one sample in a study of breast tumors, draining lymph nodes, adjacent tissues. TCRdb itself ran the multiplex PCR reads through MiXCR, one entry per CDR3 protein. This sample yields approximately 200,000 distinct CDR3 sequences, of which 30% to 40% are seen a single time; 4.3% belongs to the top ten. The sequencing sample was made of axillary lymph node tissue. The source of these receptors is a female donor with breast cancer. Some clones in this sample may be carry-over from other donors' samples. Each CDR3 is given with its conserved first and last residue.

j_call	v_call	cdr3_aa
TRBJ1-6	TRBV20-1	CSARDRSNSPLHF
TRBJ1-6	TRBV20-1	CSARSRQGIGSPLHF
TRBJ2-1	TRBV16	CASSQPRGAGLVNEQFF
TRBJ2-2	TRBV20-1	CSAQTVGTGELFF
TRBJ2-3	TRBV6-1	CASRASGADTQYF
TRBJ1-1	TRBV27	CASRGPYTEAFF
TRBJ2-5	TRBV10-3	CAISEPRGRETQYF
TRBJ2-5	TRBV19	CASSIGLAGGGTQYF
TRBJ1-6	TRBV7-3	CASSPGQGSPLHF
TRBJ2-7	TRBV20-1	CSARELAGGAYEQYF
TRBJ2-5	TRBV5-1	CAGTRSGGVEETQYF
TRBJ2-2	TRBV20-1	CSARAQGTRELFF
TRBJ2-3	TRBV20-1	CSAPGDGTDTQYF
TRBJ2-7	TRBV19	CASSLTGVPYEQYF
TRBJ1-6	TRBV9	CASSVDPGTGRNLPLHF
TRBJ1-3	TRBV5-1	CASSPALGVNSGNTIYF
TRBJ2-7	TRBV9	CASSPDFLHYEQYF
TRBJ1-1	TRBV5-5	CASSLAVVVERRDTEAFF
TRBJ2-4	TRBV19	CASSIGAAKNIQYF
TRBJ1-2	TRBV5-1	CASSLDPKLRGYTF
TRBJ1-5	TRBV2	CASSERRGGNQPQHF
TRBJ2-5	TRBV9	CASSVVAEDQETTYF
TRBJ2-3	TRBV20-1	CSPAAVSTDTQYF
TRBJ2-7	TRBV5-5	CASSVNPGQGHSEQYF
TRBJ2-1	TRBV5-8	CASSLVLAGADEQFF
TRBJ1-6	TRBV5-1	CASATRTGGNNSPLHF
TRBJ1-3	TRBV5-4	CASSSSLGRNSGNTIYF
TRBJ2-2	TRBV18	CASSRPDRSTGELFF
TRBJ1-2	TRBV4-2	CASSLRGDSLNYGYTF
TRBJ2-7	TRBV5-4	CASSPGGGEEGEQYF
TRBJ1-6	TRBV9	CASSVAPQGNSPLHF
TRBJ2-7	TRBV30	CAWSLRDEQYF
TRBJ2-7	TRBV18	CASSPMEAGTYEQYF
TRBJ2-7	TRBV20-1	CSAEGGETYEQYF